The clone carrying this TCR beta chain showed up just a few times. Its specificity is unknown. The data derive from a study of T cell repertoires in cytomegalovirus infection. Study-wide background: CMV infection together with matching HLA type was indicated by public TCR beta signatures.

TCRdb independently ran MiXCR on the reads; one entry per CDR3 protein. The sample includes some 700,000 distinct CDR3 sequences, around 31% of them seen just once. The CDR3 spans 14 residues. V lost 6 bases to trimming and J lost 3 bases, with 14 bases between them. The germline V gene has CDR1 MNHNY and CDR2 SVGAGI (reference sequence). The sequencing here drew on cultured PBMCs, taken from culture after CMV antigen stimulation. The chain has TRBV6-6 and TRBJ2-5; maybe TRBD2 (6 bases). This receptor was obtained from a human donor in good health (CMV status not recorded). Some clones in this sample may be carry-over from other donors' samples. The DNA of the CDR3 is TGTGCCAGCAGGGAGACTAGGGGTAAAGAGACCCAGTACTTC. This encodes CASRETRGKETQYF.